Listed here are 7 T cell receptor beta chains from one sample, sequenced in a study of blood T cells in healthy people across ages. For the second PCR, which ran for about 7 to 11 cycles, a sample-barcoded 5' primer and a J-beta primer mix were used. TCRdb called the 5' RACE reads again in MiXCR, with one record for every CDR3 protein. The table records 800,000 to 950,000 distinct CDR3 sequences, 45% to 50% of them present only once. The sequenced sample consisted of blood. All receptors derive from a man aged 25 to 40 in good health.

This clonotype was detected a few times. The chain carries TRBV4-2 and TRBJ1-2; tentatively, D is TRBD1 (5 bases). This CDR3 contains 13 residues. The germline gives CDR1 LGHNA, CDR2 YNFKEQ. V lost 0 bases and J 8 bases, leaving 10 bases between the germline ends. CDR3 nucleotide sequence: TGTGCCAGCAGCCAAGATCTAAGGGGCGGCTACACCTTC. It translates to CASSQDLRGGYTF.

This chain links TRBV6-5 with TRBJ2-5, with 9 bases lining up with TRBD1. Germline loops: CDR1 MNHEY, CDR2 SVGAGI. The V and J ends lost 6 bases and 6 bases, in that order; junction bases with no gene match: 11. The CDR3 runs 15 residues. The CDR3 region has the DNA TGTGCCAGCAGATCGACAGGGGGTGGCCTGAAGACCCAGTACTTC. It is translated as CASRSTGGGLKTQYF.

This chain connects TRBV6-5 to TRBJ2-4, with D possibly being TRBD2 (6 bases). This CDR3 contains 14 residues. The germline V gene has CDR1 MNHEY and CDR2 SVGAGI. V lost 0 bases to trimming and J lost 6 bases, with 9 bases between them. CDR3 sequence: CASSYSNGGNIQYF. In DNA form, the CDR3 reads TGTGCCAGCAGTTACTCTAACGGGGGAAACATTCAGTACTTC.

The chain combines TRBV9 with TRBJ1-2, with 7 positions matching TRBD1. From germline, CDR1 is SGDLS and CDR2 YYNGEE. The CDR3 sequence is 15 residues long. The V gene end was trimmed by 4 bases and the J gene end by 4 bases; junction bases not matched to a gene: 10. CDR3: CASSPRDSLFYGYTF. For the CDR3, the DNA is TGTGCCAGCAGCCCCCGGGACAGTCTCTTCTATGGCTACACCTTC.

This clonotype was observed a handful of times. The CDR3 is CASSSRPSLAGGYNEQFF. The DNA of the CDR3 is TGTGCCAGCAGTTCTCGACCGTCCCTAGCGGGGGGCTACAATGAGCAGTTCTTC. V is TRBV28 and J is TRBJ2-1; 11 bases map to TRBD2. The CDR3 covers 18 residues. The germline CDR1 and CDR2 sequences are MDHEN and SYDVKM. The V gene end was trimmed by 4 bases and the J gene end by 3 bases; junction bases not matched to a gene: 11.

The chain joins TRBV4-2 to TRBJ2-3; D not certain. Trimming cost V 2 bases and J 3 bases, with 15 bases left between them. The CDR3 is 16 residues long. Germline V gene sequence: CDR1 LGHNA, CDR2 YNFKEQ. CDR3 sequence reads: CASSQSIPPMTDTQYF. The CDR3 DNA sequence: TGTGCCAGCAGCCAATCGATTCCCCCGATGACAGATACGCAGTATTTT.

This clonotype was counted a few times. The chain is built from TRBV7-6 and TRBJ2-7, with a possible D match to TRBD1 (5 bases). Per the germline V gene, CDR1 is SGHVS and CDR2 is FNYEAQ. Between the trimmed V and J ends, which lost 0 bases and 5 bases, there was a span of 11 bases. The CDR3 runs to 14 residues. Here the CDR3 DNA reads TGTGCCAGCAGCTTAGCTGCAGGGAAAAACGAGCAGTACTTC. Its protein product is CASSLAAGKNEQYF.